These T cell receptor beta chains were read from a single sample in a study of technical replicates of blood from several donors. Some clones are missing from TCRdb's copy, which holds only in-frame ones; the method was immunoSEQ multiplex PCR. The sample has about 72,000 clones; 80% to 95% are singletons. The sequenced sample consisted of T cells isolated from PBMCs. The source is a human donor in good health. Both conserved end residues are part of each CDR3. Fields, in order: clone size, V gene, D gene, J gene, CDR3 DNA, CDR3 protein. A D gene is named only where the DNA matches it firmly. Part of the rows lack a size; the others show once, few, many or a class for expanded clones.

>.|TRBV9|TRBD1|TRBJ2-5
TGTGCCAGCAGCACCCGGACAGGTCCCCAAGAGACCCAGTACTTC
CASSTRTGPQETQYF
>.|TRBV4-3|.|TRBJ2-5
TGCGCCAGCAGCCAAGAGGAGGCATCTGAGACCCAGTACTTC
CASSQEEASETQYF
>.|TRBV5-1|.|TRBJ2-7
.
CASSFGQGSYEQDF
>.|TRBV27|.|TRBJ2-7
TGTGCCAGCAGCCGGGACACCATTTTCGAGCAGTACTTC
CASSRDTIFEQYF
>.|TRBV5-1|.|TRBJ2-2
TGCGCCAGCAGCTTGGGGGCGAATCCCGGGGAGCTGTTTTTT
CASSLGANPGELFF
>.|TRBV5-6|TRBD1|TRBJ2-7
TGTGCCAGCAGCGATAAAAGGACAGGGGGTTCCTACGAGCAGTACTTC
CASSDKRTGGSYEQYF
>.|TRBV6-5|TRBD1|TRBJ1-2
TGTGCCAGCAGTTACGGAGGGGGCTACTATGGCTACACCTTC
CASSYGGGYYGYTF
>.|TRBV4-3|.|TRBJ2-5
TGCGCCAGCAGCCAAGATAGCAATTTGGAGACCCAGTACTTC
CASSQDSNLETQYF
>.|TRBV10-2|.|TRBJ2-1
TGCGCCAGCAGCCTCACCGCGGCCTACAATGAGCAGTTCTTC
CASSLTAAYNEQFF
>.|TRBV7-8|.|TRBJ2-3
TGTGCCAGCAGCTTAGAGAGGGTCCCAGATACGCAGTATTTT
CASSLERVPDTQYF
>.|TRBV15|.|TRBJ2-3
TGTGCCACCAAAGCGGGTGTCACAGATACGCAGTATTTT
CATKAGVTDTQYF
>.|TRBV19|TRBD1|TRBJ1-1
TGTGCCAGTAGTATGACAGGGGGAAGCTGGACTGAAGCTTTCTTT
CASSMTGGSWTEAFF
>.|TRBV10-3|TRBD1|TRBJ2-7
TGTGCCATCAGTGAGGTGGAGACAGGGGGCTACGAGCAGTACTTC
CAISEVETGGYEQYF
>once|TRBV11-3|TRBD2|TRBJ2-1
TGTGCCAGCAGCTTAGTAATCCCTAGCGGCGCCTACAATGAGCAGTTCTTC
CASSLVIPSGAYNEQFF
>.|TRBV6-1|.|TRBJ2-5
TGTGCCAGCAGTGAAGGTGGTAGCTCAGAGACCCAGTACTTC
CASSEGGSSETQYF
>.|TRBV7-9|TRBD2|TRBJ2-1
TGTGCCAGCAGCTCCCCGGGGAGGGCTAACCCGCGGGGAGAGCAGTTCTTC
CASSSPGRANPRGEQFF
>.|TRBV6-1|.|TRBJ2-7
TGTGCCAGCAGCGCGGGACCACCTTACGAGCAGTACTTC
CASSAGPPYEQYF
>.|TRBV29-1|TRBD2|TRBJ2-5
TGCAGCGCCGGAGCGGGGCAAGAGACCCAGTACTTC
CSAGAGQETQYF
>.|TRBV19|.|TRBJ2-7
TGTGCCAGTAGTATGCCCCCGGGAGCAAACTCCTACGAGCAGTACTTC
CASSMPPGANSYEQYF
>.|TRBV27|.|TRBJ2-1
TGTGCCAGCAGTTTGGACAGAGATGTCTACAATGAGCAGTTCTTC
CASSLDRDVYNEQFF
>.|TRBV28|TRBD2|TRBJ2-3
TGTGCCAGCAGTTTAGGGATAGCGGGAGGTACAGATACGCAGTATTTT
CASSLGIAGGTDTQYF
>.|TRBV5-6|.|TRBJ1-1
TGTGCCAGCAGCTTGGTTCGACAGGTGGCTGAAGCTTTCTTT
CASSLVRQVAEAFF
>once|TRBV7-9|TRBD1|TRBJ1-1
TGTGCCAGCAGCTATATCCAGGGGGTTGTCACTGAAGCTTTCTTT
CASSYIQGVVTEAFF
>.|TRBV6-1|.|TRBJ2-1
TGTGCCAGCGACCAGGGTTATCTCTACAATGAGCAGTTCTTC
CASDQGYLYNEQFF
>.|TRBV15|.|TRBJ2-2
TGTGCCTCCAGGCCCGGGGCGAACACCGGGGAGCTGTTTTTT
CASRPGANTGELFF
>.|TRBV13|.|TRBJ2-7
TGTGCCAGCAGCTCGGAGGGGAGCGAGCAGTACTTC
CASSSEGSEQYF
>.|TRBV29-1|TRBD1|TRBJ1-5
TGCAGCGTTGGGACAGGAATAAATCAGCCCCAGCATTTT
CSVGTGINQPQHF
>.|TRBV7-9|.|TRBJ2-7
TGTGCCAGCAGGGGGGGTGGATTCTACGAGCAGTACTTC
CASRGGGFYEQYF
>.|TRBV5-5|.|TRBJ1-3
TGTGCCAGCAGTGGACAGAGCAAGAACACCATATATTTT
CASSGQSKNTIYF
>.|TRBV7-9|.|TRBJ1-2
TGTGCCAGCAGCCTCAACCCGACAGGTCCCTATGGCTACACCTTC
CASSLNPTGPYGYTF
>.|TRBV28|TRBD2|TRBJ2-5
TGTGCCAGCAGTTTTGATGCGGGAGTACAGGAGACCCAGTACTTC
CASSFDAGVQETQYF
>.|TRBV4-3|TRBD2|TRBJ2-1
TGCGCCAGCAGCCAAGCTAGCGGGATATTGAATGAGCAGTTCTTC
CASSQASGILNEQFF
>.|TRBV10-3|.|TRBJ1-5
TGTGCCATCAGTGAGTCTCGGGGGCAGCCCCAGCATTTT
CAISESRGQPQHF
>.|TRBV15|TRBD1|TRBJ2-3
TGTGCCACCAGCAGAGATCAGGACAGGGTTATAGATACGCAGTATTTT
CATSRDQDRVIDTQYF
>.|TRBV5-4|.|TRBJ2-2
TGTGCCAGCAGCCTTAGCAGTGGGGAGACCGGGGAGCTGTTTTTT
CASSLSSGETGELFF
>.|TRBV6-5|TRBD1|TRBJ2-7
TGTGCCAGCAGTTACCCCCGGGACAGGGGGCAAAACGAGCAGTACTTC
CASSYPRDRGQNEQYF
>once|TRBV4-1|TRBD1|TRBJ1-1
TGCGCCAGCAGCCAAGAGGACAGGGTCACTGAAGCTTTCTTT
CASSQEDRVTEAFF
>.|TRBV4-3|TRBD2|TRBJ2-1
TGCGCCAGCAGCCAAGACATTGGACTAGCGGGAGTGGAGCAGTTCTTC
CASSQDIGLAGVEQFF
>.|TRBV4-3|TRBD2|TRBJ2-1
TGCGCCAGCAGCCAAGATTCAGGGACTAGCAGCATCAATGAGCAGTTCTTC
CASSQDSGTSSINEQFF
>.|TRBV6-5|TRBD2|TRBJ2-1
TGTGCCAGCAGGCCAATTAGCGGGAGAGAGAATGAGCAGTTCTTC
CASRPISGRENEQFF
>.|TRBV20-1|.|TRBJ1-2
TGCAGTGCCTACAGGGACGGTGGCTACACCTTC
CSAYRDGGYTF
>.|TRBV14|.|TRBJ1-3
TGTGCCAGCAGCCATTCGGGGGTCGGAAACACCATATATTTT
CASSHSGVGNTIYF
>once|TRBV4-1|TRBD1|TRBJ1-1
TGCGCCAGCAGCCAAGGACAGGGGGCGCTTAGCGCTGAAGCTTTCTTT
CASSQGQGALSAEAFF
>.|TRBV10-1|.|TRBJ1-1
TGCGCCAGCAGTCAGGCGAACACTGAAGCTTTCTTT
CASSQANTEAFF
>.|TRBV18|.|TRBJ1-3
TGTGCCAGCTCAGACAGATACAGGGAGAAAGGAAACACCATATATTTT
CASSDRYREKGNTIYF
>.|TRBV7-2|.|TRBJ2-7
TGTGCCAGCAGCTTAGAGCTCACAGGGCGGGAGCAGTACTTC
CASSLELTGREQYF